The sequence of this TCR beta chain was determined in a study of response to subunit inactivated influenza vaccine. The germline gives CDR1 GTSNPN, CDR2 SVGIG (reference sequence). The CDR3 contains 13 residues. The ends were cut back, 1 base at V and 2 bases at J, with 9 bases in the middle. The sample holds many counts of this clonotype. TCRdb re-called the RT-PCR reads with MiXCR, one entry per CDR3 protein. This table has about 540,000 distinct CDR3 sequences, 20% to 25% appearing once. These data were also reused for a study on T cells expressing NK-cell markers. That publication notes: The TCR beta cDNA came from 5'RACE template switching with UMIs.

The gene calls are TRBV30 and TRBJ2-7; no clear D gene. This sequence was found in a man between 50 and 59 years old who received an inactivated influenza vaccine. The specimen was CD4+ T cells sorted from PBMCs, collected 11 to 12 days after vaccination. CDR3 DNA sequence: TGTGCCTGGAGTGATAAACTGGCCTACGAGCAGTACTTC. Its translation is CAWSDKLAYEQYF.